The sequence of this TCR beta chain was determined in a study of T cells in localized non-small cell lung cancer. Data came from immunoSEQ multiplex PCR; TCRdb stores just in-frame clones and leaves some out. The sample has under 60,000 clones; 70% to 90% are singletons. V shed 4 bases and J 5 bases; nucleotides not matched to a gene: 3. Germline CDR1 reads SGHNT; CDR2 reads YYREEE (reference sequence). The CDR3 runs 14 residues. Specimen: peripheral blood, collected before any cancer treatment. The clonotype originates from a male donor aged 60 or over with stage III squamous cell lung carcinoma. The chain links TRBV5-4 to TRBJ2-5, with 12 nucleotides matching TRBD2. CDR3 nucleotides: TGTGCCAGCAGCCCGACTAGCGGGGGTGAGACCCAGTACTTC. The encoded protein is CASSPTSGGETQYF.